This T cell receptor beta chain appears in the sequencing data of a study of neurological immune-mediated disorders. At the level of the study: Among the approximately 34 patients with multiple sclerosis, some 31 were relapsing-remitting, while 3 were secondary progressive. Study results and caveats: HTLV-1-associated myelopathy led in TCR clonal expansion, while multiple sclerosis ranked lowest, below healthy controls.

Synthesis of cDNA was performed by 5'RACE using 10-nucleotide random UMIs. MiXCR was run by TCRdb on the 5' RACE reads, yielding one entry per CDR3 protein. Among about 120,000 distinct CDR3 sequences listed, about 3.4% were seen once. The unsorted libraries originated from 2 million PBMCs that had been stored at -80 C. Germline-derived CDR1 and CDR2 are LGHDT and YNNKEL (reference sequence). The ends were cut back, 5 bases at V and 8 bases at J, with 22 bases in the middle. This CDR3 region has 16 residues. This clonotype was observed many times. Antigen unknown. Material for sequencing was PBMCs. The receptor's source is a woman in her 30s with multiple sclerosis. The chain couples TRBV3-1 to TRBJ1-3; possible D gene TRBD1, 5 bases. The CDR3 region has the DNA TGTGCCAGCAGCTTTCGAACCGGGACGCCCGGGGACACCATATATTTT. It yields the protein CASSFRTGTPGDTIYF.